This T cell receptor (beta chain) was captured in a study of blood T cells in healthy people across ages. A sample-barcoded 5' primer and a J-beta primer mix were used in a second PCR of about 7 to 12 cycles. TCRdb re-called the 5' RACE reads through MiXCR, storing one row per CDR3 protein. The sample lists approximately 690,000 distinct CDR3 sequences, 35% to 50% occurring once. There were healthy Caucasian individuals from Russia, aged about 6 to 95, serving as donors. Peripheral blood samples of roughly 10 milliliters were drawn from each donor. Trimming left V 0 bases short and J 0 bases short, with 18 bases between. Per germline, CDR1 MNHEY and CDR2 SVGEGT. The CDR3 extends over 18 amino acids.

The sequenced material came from blood. V gene TRBV6-2 or TRBV6-3 combines with J gene TRBJ2-7; TRBD2 might be the D (6 bases). The sequence was obtained from a man older than 75 in good health. The chain's CDR3 is CASSYSVTSRASSYEQYF. The CDR3 coding sequence is TGTGCCAGCAGTTACTCCGTAACTAGCCGAGCTTCCTCCTACGAGCAGTACTTC.